This T cell receptor (beta chain) emerged from a study of human T cells and chemical hapten exposure. General observations from the study: TCRs exceeding a frequency of 1 in 1000 stayed unchanged under DPC sensitization. Because they had alopecia, donors may respond immunologically unlike healthy people.

TCRdb reprocessed the RACE reads with MiXCR, giving one entry per CDR3 protein. The sample lists some 200,000 distinct CDR3 sequences, approximately 20% occurring once. On this clonotype itself: Its target is not known.

Indicated time point: patch test 1, 2 weeks after DPC sensitization. Documented treatment: therapeutic diphenylcyclopropenone sensitization with weekly scalp DPC. Patch tests were applied only after blood draws. The sequencing here drew on whole blood, taken in connection with sensitization to the hapten diphenylcyclopropenone (DPC). This receptor was identified in a woman aged 50 to 60 with alopecia areata. Some clones in this sample may be carry-over from other donors' samples.

The CDR3 nucleotides are TGTGCCAGCAGCCGTAAGCCAGATACGCAGTATTTT. Its translation is CASSRKPDTQYF. The V and J genes are TRBV12-3 or TRBV12-4 and TRBJ2-3; D is uncertain. There are 12 residues in the CDR3. The germline V and J ends were trimmed by 6 bases and 4 bases, with 8 bases remaining between them.